The rows below give T cell receptor beta chains drawn from one sample of a study of blood T cell repertoires in COVID-19. Produced via immunoSEQ multiplex PCR; TCRdb's table is partial and in-frame only. Of tens of thousands of clones listed, 70% to 85% are singletons. Sequencing used peripheral blood. Source of these receptors: a woman aged 55-75 years with acute or convalescent COVID-19. CDR3s leave out the opening cysteine and the closing phenylalanine or tryptophan. Clone size is not always given. Where it is, it says once, few, many or a class for expanded clones.

J,size,V,CDR3
TRBJ2-3,-,TRBV2,ASSEWETDTQY
TRBJ1-2,-,TRBV7-9,ASSLVSENGYT
TRBJ1-2,-,TRBV30,AWSPTGGLYGYT
TRBJ1-1,-,TRBV10-1,ASKKDRGLNTEAF
TRBJ1-1,-,TRBV3-1/TRBV3-2,ASRPWTQGSKLNTEAF
TRBJ2-7,few,TRBV7-9,ASSPDTTYEQY
TRBJ2-2,-,TRBV2,ASSQGTNTGELF
TRBJ2-3,-,TRBV5-8,ASIPGGSGATDTQY
TRBJ1-2,-,TRBV19,ASSEAGVGYT
TRBJ2-1,-,TRBV7-6,ASSLGVLSGGLPYNEQF
TRBJ1-2,once,TRBV28,ASSSQAGGYT
TRBJ2-3,-,TRBV6-4,ASSVSGLSTDTQY
TRBJ2-7,-,TRBV5-5,ASRFSRGRYEQY
TRBJ2-7,-,TRBV6-2/TRBV6-3,ASSDSLAGGPREQY
TRBJ2-1,-,TRBV6-5,ASIRGGVNEQF
TRBJ2-5,-,TRBV4-1,ASSQEGTGGETQY
TRBJ2-1,few,TRBV7-9,ASSSRNLRGSYNEQF
TRBJ1-6,-,TRBV11-2,ASSLRGLRSNSPLH
TRBJ1-5,-,TRBV16,ASSPPYLSVDQPQH
TRBJ1-2,-,TRBV25-1,AARGAGGYT
TRBJ1-3,-,TRBV10-2,ASSDRSSGNTIY
TRBJ1-1,-,TRBV18,ASSLGQRYTEAF
TRBJ1-2,-,TRBV4-1,ASSQVGYGYT
TRBJ2-7,-,TRBV19,ASRLTGTGNYEQY
TRBJ2-7,-,TRBV12-3/TRBV12-4,ASSAAVGEQY
TRBJ2-1,-,TRBV5-6,ASSLPGLAGVPVEQF
TRBJ1-5,once,TRBV20-1,SASSGTVSNQPQH
TRBJ2-1,-,TRBV21-1,ASSKIRPLRGNEQF
TRBJ1-2,-,TRBV4-1,ASSQEGASGYT
TRBJ2-6,-,TRBV19,ASTTGGGGSGANVLT
TRBJ1-2,once,TRBV3-1/TRBV3-2,ASSRLTGGGFYGYT
TRBJ1-1,once,TRBV12-3/TRBV12-4,ASSSQGWTEAF
TRBJ2-2,-,TRBV7-9,ASSPRGGVSGELF
TRBJ1-4,-,TRBV5-1,ASSLTATNEKLF
TRBJ1-1,-,TRBV5-1,ASSLALDGGEAF
TRBJ1-2,-,TRBV19,ASSIPGEPFYGYT
TRBJ1-1,-,TRBV30,AWNMGQGGTEAF
TRBJ2-2,few,TRBV19,ASSAFHPGSKAKTNTGELF
TRBJ1-4,-,TRBV3-1/TRBV3-2,ASSQGRQGSNEKLF
TRBJ1-2,few,TRBV6-1,ASSEATGEPVGYT
TRBJ2-7,-,TRBV7-2,ASSPSYEQY
TRBJ1-2,once,TRBV7-9,ASSLHGLLNYGYT
TRBJ2-1,-,TRBV11-2,ASSSNPGLGDNEQF
TRBJ1-2,-,TRBV7-6,ASSPTGNYGYT
TRBJ2-7,-,TRBV5-1,ASSLDSGGYEQY
TRBJ2-7,-,TRBV6-5,ASSSGTAPKEQY
TRBJ2-7,-,TRBV6-1,ASSEWDRATYEQY
TRBJ1-2,-,TRBV28,ASSLGQYGYT
TRBJ1-2,-,TRBV19,ASTPESNYGYT
TRBJ2-1,-,TRBV27,ASSSLAGILHEQF
TRBJ1-2,-,TRBV7-9,ASSFPYETLSGYT
TRBJ1-1,-,TRBV3-1/TRBV3-2,ATSGQASTEAF